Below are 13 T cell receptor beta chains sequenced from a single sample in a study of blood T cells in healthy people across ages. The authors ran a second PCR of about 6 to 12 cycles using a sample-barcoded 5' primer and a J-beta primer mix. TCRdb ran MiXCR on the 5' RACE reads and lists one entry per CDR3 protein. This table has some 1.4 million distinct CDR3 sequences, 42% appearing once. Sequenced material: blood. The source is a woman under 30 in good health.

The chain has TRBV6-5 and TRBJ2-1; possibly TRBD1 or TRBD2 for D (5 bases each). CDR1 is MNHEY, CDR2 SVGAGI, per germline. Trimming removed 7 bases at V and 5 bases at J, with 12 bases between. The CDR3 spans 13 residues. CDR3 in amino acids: CASKEGTDNEQFF. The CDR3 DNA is TGTGCCAGCAAAGAGGGGACGGACAATGAGCAGTTCTTC.

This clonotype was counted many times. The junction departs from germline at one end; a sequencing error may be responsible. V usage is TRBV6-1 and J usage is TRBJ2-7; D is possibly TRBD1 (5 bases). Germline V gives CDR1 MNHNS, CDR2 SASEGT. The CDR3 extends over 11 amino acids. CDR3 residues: CASRANYEQYF. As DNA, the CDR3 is TGCGCCAGCAGGGCGAACTACGAGCAGTACTTC.

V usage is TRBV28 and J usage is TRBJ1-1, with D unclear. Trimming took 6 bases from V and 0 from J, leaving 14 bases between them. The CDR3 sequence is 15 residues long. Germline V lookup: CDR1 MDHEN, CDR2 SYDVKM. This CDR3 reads CASSSHGQVNTEAFF. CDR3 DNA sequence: TGTGCCAGCAGCTCCCACGGCCAGGTGAACACTGAAGCTTTCTTT.

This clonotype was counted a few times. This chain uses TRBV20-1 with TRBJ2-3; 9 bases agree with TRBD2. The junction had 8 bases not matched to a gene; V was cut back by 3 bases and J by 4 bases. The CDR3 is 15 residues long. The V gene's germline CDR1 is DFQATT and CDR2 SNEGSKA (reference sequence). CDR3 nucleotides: TGCAGTGCTAGGGGGGCTAGCGGGAACTCAGATACGCAGTATTTT. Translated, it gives CSARGASGNSDTQYF.

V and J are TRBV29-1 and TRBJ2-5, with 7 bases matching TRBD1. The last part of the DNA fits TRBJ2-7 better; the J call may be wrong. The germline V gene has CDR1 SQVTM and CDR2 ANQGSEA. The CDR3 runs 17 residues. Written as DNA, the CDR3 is TGCAGCGTTGAAGCCATCGACGATCAGACAGGGTCCTACGAGCAGTACTTC. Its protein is CSVEAIDDQTGSYEQYF.

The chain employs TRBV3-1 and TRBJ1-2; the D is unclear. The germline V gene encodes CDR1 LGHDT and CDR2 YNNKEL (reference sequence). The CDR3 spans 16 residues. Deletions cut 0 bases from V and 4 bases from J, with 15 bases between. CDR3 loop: CASSQDTRGGFYGYTF. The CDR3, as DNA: TGTGCCAGCAGCCAAGATACCCGGGGTGGCTTCTATGGCTACACCTTC.

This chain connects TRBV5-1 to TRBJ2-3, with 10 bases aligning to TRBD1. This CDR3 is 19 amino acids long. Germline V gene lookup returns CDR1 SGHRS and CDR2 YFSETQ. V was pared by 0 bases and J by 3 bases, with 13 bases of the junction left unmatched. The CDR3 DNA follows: TGCGCCAGCAGCTTGGCTCTACTATCCGGGACAGGGGCGACAGATACGCAGTATTTT. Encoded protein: CASSLALLSGTGATDTQYF. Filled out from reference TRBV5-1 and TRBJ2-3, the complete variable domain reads KAGVTQTPRYLIKTRGQQVTLSCSPISGHRSVSWYQQTPGQGLQFLFEYFSETQRNKGNFPGRFSGRQFSNSRSEMNVSTLELGDSALYLCASSLALLSGTGATDTQYFGPGTRLTVL.

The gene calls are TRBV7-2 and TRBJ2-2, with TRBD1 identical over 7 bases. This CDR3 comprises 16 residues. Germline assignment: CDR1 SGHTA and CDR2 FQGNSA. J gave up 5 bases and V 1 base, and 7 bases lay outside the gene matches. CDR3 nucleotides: TGTGCCAGCAGCTTAGAGGGACAGCCGATAACCGGGGAGCTGTTTTTT. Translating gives CASSLEGQPITGELFF.

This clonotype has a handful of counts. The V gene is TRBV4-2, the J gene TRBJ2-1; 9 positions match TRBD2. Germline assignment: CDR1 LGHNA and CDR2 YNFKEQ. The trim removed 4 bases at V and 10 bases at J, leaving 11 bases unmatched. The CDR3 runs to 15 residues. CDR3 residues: CASSLGGLASGEQFF. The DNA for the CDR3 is TGTGCCAGCAGCCTGGGGGGACTAGCCTCAGGGGAGCAGTTCTTC.

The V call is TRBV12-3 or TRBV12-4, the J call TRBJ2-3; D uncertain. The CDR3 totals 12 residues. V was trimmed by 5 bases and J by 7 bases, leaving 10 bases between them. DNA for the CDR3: TGTGCCAGCAGTGTCCCGGTAAATACGCAGTATTTT. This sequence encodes CASSVPVNTQYF.

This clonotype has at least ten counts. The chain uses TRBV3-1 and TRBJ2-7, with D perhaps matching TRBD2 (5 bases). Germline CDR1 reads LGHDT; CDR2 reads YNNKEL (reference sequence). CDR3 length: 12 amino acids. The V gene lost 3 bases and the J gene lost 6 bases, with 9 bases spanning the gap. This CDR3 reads CASSHTRSEQYF. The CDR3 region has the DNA TGTGCCAGCAGCCACACTAGGAGCGAGCAGTACTTC.

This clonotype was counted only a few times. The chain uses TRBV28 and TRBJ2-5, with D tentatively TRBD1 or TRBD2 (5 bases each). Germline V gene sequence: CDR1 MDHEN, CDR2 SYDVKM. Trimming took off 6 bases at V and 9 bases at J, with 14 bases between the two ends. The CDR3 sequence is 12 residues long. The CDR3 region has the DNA TGTGCCAGCAGAGACTATCCAGGGTCCCAGTACTTC. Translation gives CASRDYPGSQYF.

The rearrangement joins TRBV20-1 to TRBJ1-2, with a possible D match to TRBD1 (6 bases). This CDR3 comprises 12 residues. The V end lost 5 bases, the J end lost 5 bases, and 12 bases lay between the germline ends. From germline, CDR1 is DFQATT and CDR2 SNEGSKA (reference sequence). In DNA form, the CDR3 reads TGCAGTGCTGCCGCGGGGGCGTATGGCTACACCTTC. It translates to CSAAAGAYGYTF.